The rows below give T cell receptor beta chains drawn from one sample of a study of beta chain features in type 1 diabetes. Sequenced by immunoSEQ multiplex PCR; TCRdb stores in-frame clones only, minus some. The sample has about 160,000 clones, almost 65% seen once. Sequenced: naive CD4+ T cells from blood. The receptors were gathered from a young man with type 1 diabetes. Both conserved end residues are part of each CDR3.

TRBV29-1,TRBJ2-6,CSVYNSGANVLTF
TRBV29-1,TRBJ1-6,CSVEDHPPGQGSYNSPLHF
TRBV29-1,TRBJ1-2,CSVGENGQGAKGYTF
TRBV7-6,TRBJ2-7,CASSDSRGDEQYF
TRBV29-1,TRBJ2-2,CSVEGLAGELFF
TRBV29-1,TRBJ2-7,CSVGEDRDEQYF
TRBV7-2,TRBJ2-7,CASSLTDSYEQYF
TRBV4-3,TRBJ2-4,CASSQGLAKNIQYF
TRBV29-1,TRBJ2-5,CSVVSPVEFGTQYF
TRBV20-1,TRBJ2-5,CSARDMETQYF
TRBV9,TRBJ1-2,CASSVGTGEIDGYTF
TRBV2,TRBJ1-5,CASSGTGDQPQHF
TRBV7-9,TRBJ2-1,CASSSIAGRGGNEQFF
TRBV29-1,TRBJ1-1,CSAKGAGNTEAFF
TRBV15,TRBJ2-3,CATSRDPRTDTQYF
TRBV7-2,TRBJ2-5,CASSSTTVETQYF
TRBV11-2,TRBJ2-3,CASSRAGRTNTDTQYF
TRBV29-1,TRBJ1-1,CSVGLGRGMNTEAFF
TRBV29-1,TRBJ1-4,CSALGTGTTNEKLFF
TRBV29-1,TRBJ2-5,CSLRGRFQETQYF
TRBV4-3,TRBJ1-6,CASSPTGRDSPLHF
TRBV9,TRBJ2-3,CASSVVPVADTQYF
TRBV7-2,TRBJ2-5,CASSLATERPQYF
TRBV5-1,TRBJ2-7,CASSLVISGSYEQYF
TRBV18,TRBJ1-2,CASSSRGRGHYGYTF
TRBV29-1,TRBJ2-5,CSVGRAGETQYF